Below are 5 T cell receptor beta chains sequenced from a single sample in a study of shared clonotypes between healthy human individuals. This table comes from immunoSEQ multiplex PCR, and its TCRdb copy is limited to in-frame clones, with some not included. The sample lists roughly 700,000 clones, approximately 74% seen once, with around 1.6% in the top ten. Material for sequencing was memory CD4+ T cells sorted from blood. Subset: CD45RA-negative fraction. The receptors were sampled from a woman in her 30s in good health.

The chain recombines TRBV2 with TRBJ1-5; 9 bases are shared with TRBD1. V dropped 2 bases and J dropped 5; count of bases not matched to a gene: 10. The CDR3 has 17 amino acids. CDR1 SNHLY and CDR2 FYNNEI come from the germline V gene. Written as DNA, the CDR3 is TGTGCCAGCAGTGAACCGGGCGGGGGACAGGGCGATCAGCCCCAGCATTTT. Translated, it gives CASSEPGGGQGDQPQHF. The full variable domain, rest sourced from reference TRBV2 and TRBJ1-5, is EPEVTQTPSHQVTQMGQEVILRCVPISNHLYFYWYRQILGQKVEFLVSFYNNEISEKSEIFDDQFSVERPDGSNFTLKIRSTKLEDSAMYFCASSEPGGGQGDQPQHFGDGTRLSIL.

This sequence joins TRBV5-4 and TRBJ1-2; D call uncertain. The CDR3 has 15 residues. V gave up 0 bases and J gave up 2 bases, with 11 bases separating them. Germline lookup yields CDR1 SGHNT and CDR2 YYREEE (reference sequence). Here the CDR3 reads CASSLAAIGNYGYTF. CDR3 sequence (DNA): TGTGCCAGCAGCTTGGCCGCGATAGGGAACTATGGCTACACCTTC.

The gene calls are TRBV29-1 and TRBJ2-5, with TRBD2 matching 7 bases. Germline V gives CDR1 SQVTM, CDR2 ANQGSEA. V lost 6 bases and J lost 6; bases outside the gene matches: 16. The CDR3 extends over 15 amino acids. The CDR3 loop is CSVHLLREPEKTQYF. The CDR3 coding sequence is TGCAGCGTCCACCTATTGCGGGAGCCCGAGAAGACCCAGTACTTC.

The chain has TRBV10-3 and TRBJ2-7; 8 bases fit TRBD1. CDR1 is ENHRY and CDR2 is SYGVKD in the germline V gene. The V gene end was trimmed by 3 bases and the J gene end by 5 bases; junction bases not matched to a gene: 3. The CDR3 contains 13 residues. CDR3 region: CAISEQGEDEQYF. The CDR3 DNA is TGTGCCATCAGTGAACAGGGGGAGGACGAGCAGTACTTC.

Here the CDR3 reads CASSAQSSGPGELFF. In DNA form, the CDR3 reads TGTGCCAGCAGCGCCCAGAGTTCCGGTCCCGGGGAGCTGTTTTTT. The chain is built from TRBV11-2 and TRBJ2-2; D gene unclear. Per the germline V gene, CDR1 is SGHAT and CDR2 is FQNNGV. Trimming shortened V by 5 bases and J by 6 bases, and 16 bases separated the two germline ends. CDR3 length: 15 residues.